These T cell receptor beta chains were read from a single sample in a study of CD8+ T cells in alopecia areata. Sequencing used immunoSEQ multiplex PCR; TCRdb keeps in-frame clones, though not all of them. Altogether fewer than 100,000 clones are present, 35% to 50% being singletons, with the ten largest covering 0.6% to 0.85%. The sample comprised CD4+ T cells sorted from blood. Receptor source: a human donor with alopecia areata. CDR3s include the opening cysteine and the closing phenylalanine or tryptophan. A D gene is named only where the DNA matches it firmly. Clone size is shown for a subset of rows, as once, few, many or a class of expanded clone.

>TRBJ2-5|TRBD1|.|TRBV5-1
TGCGCCAGCAGCCTTGACAGGGGATATGAGACCCAGTACTTC
CASSLDRGYETQYF
>TRBJ2-3|.|.|TRBV29-1
TGCAGCGTTAGGATCGTCGAGCGGACTAGCACAGATACGCAGTATTTT
CSVRIVERTSTDTQYF
>TRBJ2-7|.|few|TRBV29-1
TGCAGCGTTGTGAGTCGGGCCTATAGCTCCTACGAGCAGTACTTC
CSVVSRAYSSYEQYF
>TRBJ1-6|.|few|TRBV28
TGTGCCAGCAGTTTATATGAGGATTCACCCCTCCACTTT
CASSLYEDSPLHF
>TRBJ2-4|.|few|TRBV29-1
TGCAGCGTTGAGTGGGGCTGGGCCAAAAACATTCAGTACTTC
CSVEWGWAKNIQYF
>TRBJ2-5|.|.|TRBV2
TGTGCCAGCAGGCAACAGGGAGAGACCCAGTACTTC
CASRQQGETQYF
>TRBJ2-7|TRBD1|.|TRBV18
TGTGCCAGCTCACCCGGGACAGGCGCTTACGAGCAGTACTTC
CASSPGTGAYEQYF
>TRBJ2-5|.|.|TRBV11-2
TGTGCCAGCAGCTTCGGGCCCCGGCAAGAGACCCAGTACTTC
CASSFGPRQETQYF
>TRBJ1-2|.|few|TRBV29-1
TGCAGCGTCCGCCTGATGGCGGAAGGCTACACCTTC
CSVRLMAEGYTF
>TRBJ2-7|.|few|TRBV5-1
TGCGCCAGCAGCCCGAGGACTCAAGCTCCCTACGAGCAGTACTTC
CASSPRTQAPYEQYF
>TRBJ2-4|.|.|TRBV30
TGTGCCTGGAGTGGAGGGCGGGTGGACATTCAGTACTTC
CAWSGGRVDIQYF
>TRBJ2-3|.|.|TRBV11-2
TGTGCCAGCAGGGCAACAGGGGGGGGAACAGATACGCAGTATTTT
CASRATGGGTDTQYF
>TRBJ2-5|.|.|TRBV5-1
TGCGCCAGCAGCTTGGGCAGTCAAGAGACCCAGTACTTC
CASSLGSQETQYF